This T cell receptor beta chain was sequenced in a study of cytomegalovirus exposure and HLA in healthy donors. Whole-study findings and limits: It was shown in a later analysis that HLA-associated TCR beta chains were more clonally expanded than other, equally common chains.

There are a few counts of this clone. Its antigen is not identified. The PCR contained 60 Vbeta and 13 Jbeta primers. The repertoire was sequenced with immunoSEQ multiplex PCR; TCRdb's copy has only in-frame clones and lacks some. Altogether 150,000 to 200,000 clones are present, under 90% being singletons, with the ten largest covering approximately 1.9%. This CDR3 region has 15 residues. Per the germline V gene, CDR1 is MGHRA and CDR2 is YSYEKL. The V end was cut by 1 base, the J end by 6 bases, with 13 bases between. The gene calls are TRBV4-1 and TRBJ2-1; D not certain. Sequences were obtained from PBMCs. The TCR sequence derives from a man aged 18 to 29 in good health and CMV-seronegative. In nucleotides, the CDR3 is TGCGCCAGCAGCCAAGTATGGAAGCGCGGCAATGAGCAGTTCTTC. This codes for CASSQVWKRGNEQFF.